This is a list of T cell receptor beta chains from one sample in a study of blood T cell repertoires in COVID-19. TCRdb's table, derived via immunoSEQ multiplex PCR, lists solely in-frame clones and lacks some. The sample has about 74,000 clones; approximately 86% are singletons. Source material: peripheral blood. The receptors stem from a woman aged 80 or over with active or convalescent COVID-19. Each CDR3 is given with its conserved first and last residue. The D gene is left open where the match is weak. Where a row states a size, it is once, few, many or the class of an expanded clone; other rows omit it.

d_call clone_size j_call v_call cdr3_aa cdr3_nt
NA NA TRBJ2-2 TRBV19 CASSGSRGTGELFF TGTGCCAGCAGCGGGTCCCGGGGCACCGGGGAGCTGTTTTTT
NA NA TRBJ2-7 TRBV14 CASSVAKVRSHEQYF TGTGCCAGCAGCGTAGCCAAGGTGAGGTCCCACGAGCAGTACTTC
NA NA TRBJ1-2 TRBV7-2 CASSLSRVGYTF TGTGCCAGCAGCTTATCCAGGGTTGGCTACACCTTC
TRBD2 NA TRBJ2-5 TRBV7-2 CASSLGITAGDYQETQYF TGTGCCAGCAGCTTAGGGATAACGGCGGGGGACTACCAAGAGACCCAGTACTTC
NA NA TRBJ1-1 TRBV19 CASSIARGLSAEAFF TGTGCCAGTAGTATAGCGAGGGGGTTGAGCGCTGAAGCTTTCTTT
TRBD1 once TRBJ1-1 TRBV4-3 CASSHKTGGSDTEAFF TGCGCCAGCAGCCATAAAACAGGGGGCTCCGACACTGAAGCTTTCTTT
TRBD1 NA TRBJ2-2 TRBV7-7 CASSRGTAYGTGELFF TGTGCTAGCAGCCGTGGGACAGCATACGGGACCGGGGAGCTGTTTTTT
TRBD1 few TRBJ1-2 TRBV7-9 CASSSQGQDLYGYTF TGTGCCAGCAGCTCCCAGGGACAGGACCTCTATGGCTACACCTTC
TRBD1 NA TRBJ1-2 TRBV6-5 CASSYRDRGRRGYTF TGTGCCAGCAGTTACCGGGACAGGGGGCGAAGAGGCTACACCTTC
TRBD1 NA TRBJ2-7 TRBV6-2/TRBV6-3 CASSPYRGSTWEQYF TGTGCCAGCAGTCCCTACAGGGGGTCTACGTGGGAGCAGTACTTC
NA once TRBJ2-6 TRBV10-3 CAISPGVGSGANVLTF TGTGCCATCAGTCCGGGGGTCGGGTCTGGGGCCAACGTCCTGACTTTC
TRBD2 NA TRBJ2-4 TRBV19 CASSLIGLAGGIQYF TGTGCCAGTAGTCTCATAGGACTAGCGGGAGGGATTCAGTACTTC